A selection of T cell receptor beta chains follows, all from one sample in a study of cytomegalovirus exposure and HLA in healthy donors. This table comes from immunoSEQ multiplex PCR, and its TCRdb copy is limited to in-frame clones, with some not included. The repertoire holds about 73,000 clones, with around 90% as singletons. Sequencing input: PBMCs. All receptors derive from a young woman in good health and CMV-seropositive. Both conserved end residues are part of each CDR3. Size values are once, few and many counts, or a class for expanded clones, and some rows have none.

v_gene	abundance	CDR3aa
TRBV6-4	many	CASSRLAGDGTGELFF
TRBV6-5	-	CASSYSLDRNTGELFF
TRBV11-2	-	CASSLGLAGGLDTQYF
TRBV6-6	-	CASSYTESGANVLTF
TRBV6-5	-	CASRRGLAGTYEQYF
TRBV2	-	CASSGNRGPEAFF
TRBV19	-	CASSISLGQPYEQYF
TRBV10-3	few	CAISKTGVTYGYTF
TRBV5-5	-	CASSLAAGVYEQYF
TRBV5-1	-	CASSLAGLLAYEQYF
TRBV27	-	CASSLSILTLPEQFF
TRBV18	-	CASSQSGGSYNEQFF
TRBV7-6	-	CASSSTGYEQFF
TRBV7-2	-	CASSLAFSGLAGPSSYNEQFF
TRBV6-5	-	CASKKTSLRYEQYF
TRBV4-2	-	CASSQDLEETQYF
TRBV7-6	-	CASSPDRVLYTGELFF
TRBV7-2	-	CASSLFGKQFF
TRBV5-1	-	CASSLDTPNYGYTF
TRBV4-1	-	CASSPGQGSTDTQYF
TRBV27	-	CASSPAGTVFGEQFF
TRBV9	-	CASSQTGGVTDTQYF
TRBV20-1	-	CSARGGYGYTF
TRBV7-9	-	CASSFRDRELNYGYTF
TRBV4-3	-	CASSQESLAGGYEQYF
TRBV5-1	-	CASSLNRGGYNEQFF
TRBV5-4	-	CASSAGTGAREKLFF
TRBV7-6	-	CASSFPGGSGNTIYF
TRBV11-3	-	CASNLTGLSPLHF
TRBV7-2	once	CASSWFTSDRGLGIQYF
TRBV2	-	CASSATGTSGASNTGELFF
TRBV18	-	CASSPGQGTEAFF
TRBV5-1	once	CASSRQGINEKLFF
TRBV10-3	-	CASSTGNMNTEAFF
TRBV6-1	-	CAVGPWDSFQPQHF
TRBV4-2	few	CASSQERGGQETQYF
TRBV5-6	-	CASSLGGTGSYEQYF
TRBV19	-	CASTLSGRSYNEQFF
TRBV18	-	CASSPWDRGFDEQYF
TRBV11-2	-	CASSLAETGYNEQFF
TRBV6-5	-	CASTFGGTEAFF
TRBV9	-	CASSGTGTGISGYTF
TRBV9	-	CASSVEGGDRAF
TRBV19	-	CARRLAEDYEQYF
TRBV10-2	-	CASSEGTAYEQYF
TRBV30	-	CAWTPPRGRADTQYF
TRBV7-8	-	CASSSTSSAPRYF
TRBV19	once	CASYGHLSSGNTIYF
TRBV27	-	CASSPLSSYEQYF
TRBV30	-	CAWSLGTEAFF